This T cell receptor (beta chain) comes out of a study of shared clonotypes between healthy human individuals. Study outcomes and limitations: Generation of non-shared clonotypes was less probable than generation of clonotypes shared by all four donors.

Splitting the CD4+ cells yielded a CD45RA+ naive subset and a CD45RA-negative memory subset. Deep-level assay runs were performed. In the original processing: Junction-only sequences produced by ImmunoSEQ had no quality scores, so filtering differed. Profiled with immunoSEQ multiplex PCR; TCRdb holds only in-frame clones, not every one. The D gene and trimming were derived from the DNA, and the V and J assignments and clone size from that table. The sample carries hundreds of thousands of clones, around 97% recorded once. As to this clone: Antigen specificity is unknown.

The specimen was naive CD4+ T cells sorted from blood. Described subset: CD45RA+ positively selected. This TCR came from a woman aged 25 to 45 in good health.

The CDR3 is CASSLGRRETQYF. As DNA, the CDR3 is TGTGCCAGCAGTTTAGGCAGGAGGGAGACCCAGTACTTC. The chain employs TRBV28 and TRBJ2-5, with a weak D call TRBD2 (5 bases). Germline CDR1 and CDR2: MDHEN and SYDVKM. The CDR3 sequence is 13 residues long. The V end lost 2 bases, the J end lost 5 bases, and 9 bases lay between the germline ends.